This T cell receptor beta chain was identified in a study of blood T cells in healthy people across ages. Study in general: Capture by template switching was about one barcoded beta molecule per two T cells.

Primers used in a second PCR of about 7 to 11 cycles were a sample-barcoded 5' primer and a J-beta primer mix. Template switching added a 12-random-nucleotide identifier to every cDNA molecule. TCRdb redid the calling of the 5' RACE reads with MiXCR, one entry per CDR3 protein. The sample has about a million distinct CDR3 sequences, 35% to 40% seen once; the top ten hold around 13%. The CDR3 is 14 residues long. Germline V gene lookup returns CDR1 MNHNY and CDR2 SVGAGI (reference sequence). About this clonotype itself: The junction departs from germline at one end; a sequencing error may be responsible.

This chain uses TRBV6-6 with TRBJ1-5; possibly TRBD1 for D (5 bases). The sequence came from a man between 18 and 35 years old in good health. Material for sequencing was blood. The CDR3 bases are TGCGCCAGCACCATTGACAGAGCCAATCAGCCCCAGCATTTT. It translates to CASTIDRANQPQHF.